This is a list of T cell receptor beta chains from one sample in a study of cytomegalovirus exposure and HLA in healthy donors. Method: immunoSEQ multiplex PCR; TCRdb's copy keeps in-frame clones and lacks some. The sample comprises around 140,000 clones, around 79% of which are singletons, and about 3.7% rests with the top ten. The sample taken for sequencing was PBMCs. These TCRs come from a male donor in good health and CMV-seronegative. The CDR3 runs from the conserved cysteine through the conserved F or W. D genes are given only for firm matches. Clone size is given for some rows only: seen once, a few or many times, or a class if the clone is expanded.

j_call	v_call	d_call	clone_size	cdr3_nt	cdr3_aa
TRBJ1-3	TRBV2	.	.	.	CATSSVRVGTGVNTIYF
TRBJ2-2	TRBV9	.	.	TGTGCCAGCAGCGTCCGGACCGGGGAGCTGTTTTTT	CASSVRTGELFF
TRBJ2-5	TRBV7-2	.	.	TGTGCCAGCAGCTTACTCGCTAAAGAGACCCAGTACTTC	CASSLLAKETQYF
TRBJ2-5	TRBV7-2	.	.	TGTGCCAGCAGCTTAGGAGGGGGAAGGGAGACCCAGTACTTC	CASSLGGGRETQYF
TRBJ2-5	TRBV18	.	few	TGTGCCAGCTCGCAGACAGAACACCAAGAGACCCAGTACTTC	CASSQTEHQETQYF
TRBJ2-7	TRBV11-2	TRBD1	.	TGTGCCAGCAGCTTAGAAGGGACAGCCGAGCAGTACTTC	CASSLEGTAEQYF
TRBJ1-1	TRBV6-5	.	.	TGTGCCAGCAGTCTCACCCAGGGGCGAGGTGAAGCTTTCTTT	CASSLTQGRGEAFF
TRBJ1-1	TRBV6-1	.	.	TGCGCCAGCAGTGAGACAGAGAACACTGAAGCTTTCTTT	CASSETENTEAFF
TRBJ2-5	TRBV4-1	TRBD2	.	TGCGCCAGCAGCCAATCCCCCCTGACTAGCGGGGGACAAGAGACCCAGTACTTC	CASSQSPLTSGGQETQYF
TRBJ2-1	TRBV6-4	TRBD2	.	TGTGCCAGCAGTGACTTTATAGCGGGGAGCTACAATGAGCAGTTCTTC	CASSDFIAGSYNEQFF
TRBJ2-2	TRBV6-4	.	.	TGTGCCAGCAGTGCCCTAGCTGGCACCGGGGAGCTGTTTTTT	CASSALAGTGELFF
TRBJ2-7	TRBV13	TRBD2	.	TGTGCCAGCAGCTTTCCTAGCGGGGGGCTCTACGAGCAGTACTTC	CASSFPSGGLYEQYF
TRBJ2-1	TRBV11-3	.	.	TGTGCCAGCAGCTTAGGCTTGTGGCGGGGCAGCTTGGGAGAGCAGTTCTTC	CASSLGLWRGSLGEQFF
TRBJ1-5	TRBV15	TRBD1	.	TGTGCCACCAGCGAACAGGGGGCGCGCCAGCCCCAGCATTTT	CATSEQGARQPQHF
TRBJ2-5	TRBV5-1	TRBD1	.	TGCGCCAGCAGCACCCGACAGGGACGGGTGGAGACCCAGTACTTC	CASSTRQGRVETQYF
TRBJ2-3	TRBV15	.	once	TGTGCCACCAGCCGGCTAGCGCTAACAGATACGCAGTATTTT	CATSRLALTDTQYF
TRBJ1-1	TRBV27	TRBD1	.	TGTGCCAGCAGTGCCCAGGGGGCCCTCACTGAAGCTTTCTTT	CASSAQGALTEAFF
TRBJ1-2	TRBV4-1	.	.	TGCGCCAGCAGCCAAGGACAGTTTGGCTACACCTTC	CASSQGQFGYTF
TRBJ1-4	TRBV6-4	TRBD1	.	TGTGCCAGCAGTGACATACAGGGGGGAAAACTGTTTTTT	CASSDIQGGKLFF
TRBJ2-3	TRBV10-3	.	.	TGTGCCATCAGTGAGTCGACGGGGCTGCGGGACGTTGTGGGTACGCAGTATTTT	CAISESTGLRDVVGTQYF
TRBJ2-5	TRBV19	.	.	TGTGCCAGTAGTAAATACAGGGAAGAGACCCAGTACTTC	CASSKYREETQYF
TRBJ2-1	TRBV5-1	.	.	TGCGCCAGCAGCTTGTCTCAGGTGACCATCTACAATGAGCAGTTCTTC	CASSLSQVTIYNEQFF
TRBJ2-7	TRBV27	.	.	TGTGCCAGCAGTTTAGGGGACGGGGGATCCTACGAGCAGTACTTC	CASSLGDGGSYEQYF
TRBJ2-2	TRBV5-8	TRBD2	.	TGTGCCAGCAGCTCGGGACTAGCGGGCTCTGTGACGACCGGGGAGCTGTTTTTT	CASSSGLAGSVTTGELFF
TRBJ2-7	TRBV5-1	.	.	TGCGCCAGCAGCTTGGAGGCAGGAACCGCCTACGAGCAGTACTTC	CASSLEAGTAYEQYF